These 21 T cell receptor beta chains were sequenced from one sample in a study of blood T cells in healthy people across ages. The authors ran a second PCR of 7 to 11 cycles using a sample-barcoded 5' primer and a J-beta primer mix. One entry per CDR3 protein, called by TCRdb with MiXCR from the 5' RACE reads. The profile shows some 930,000 distinct CDR3 sequences, 25% to 35% of them singletons. The same specimen was also included in a second study, on T cells of mothers and their children.

The specimen sequenced was blood. These receptors originate from a middle-aged woman in good health.

This clonotype was detected ten times or more. The chain couples TRBV7-2 to TRBJ1-2; 11 bases are shared with TRBD1. The junction had 8 bases not matched to a gene; V was cut back by 5 bases and J by 6 bases. CDR3 length: 15 residues. The germline gives CDR1 SGHTA, CDR2 FQGNSA. CDR3 sequence (DNA): TGTGCCAGCAGCCCGTGGACAGGGGGCCGGGATGGCTACACCTTC. It yields the protein CASSPWTGGRDGYTF. Drawing the rest from reference TRBV7-2 and TRBJ1-2, the complete variable domain is GAGVSQSPSNKVTEKGKDVELRCDPISGHTALYWYRQSLGQGLEFLIYFQGNSAPDKSGLPSDRFSAERTGGSVSTLTIQRTQQEDSAVYLCASSPWTGGRDGYTFGSGTRLTVV.

This clonotype was detected only a few times. No DNA is shown, since the ends of the CDR3 on it are uncertain; the CDR3 is the one TCRdb lists. The V call is TRBV28, the J call TRBJ1-2. The CDR3 sequence runs 16 residues, both termini included. Germline V gene data show CDR1 as MDHEN and CDR2 as SYDVKM. Here the CDR3 reads CASSLEREAAGGGYTF.

This clonotype was counted at least ten times. The rearrangement links TRBV10-3 to TRBJ2-5; a weak D match, TRBD2 (6 bases). The CDR3 has 15 amino acids. Germline V gene sequence: CDR1 ENHRY, CDR2 SYGVKD. The V end lost 0 bases, the J end lost 5 bases, and 13 bases lay between the germline ends. DNA for the CDR3: TGTGCCATCAGTGAGTCGACCCGGGACTGGGAGACCCAGTACTTC. Its translation: CAISESTRDWETQYF.

This chain links TRBV19 with TRBJ2-7; D is possibly TRBD1 or TRBD2 (6 bases each). V dropped 2 bases and J dropped 0 bases, with 17 bases sitting between them. Germline loops: CDR1 LNHDA, CDR2 SQIVND (reference sequence). The CDR3 covers 17 residues. The CDR3 coding sequence is TGTGCCAGTAGTATATCTCCCGGGGGCAAGGGCTCCTACGAGCAGTACTTC. Translated: CASSISPGGKGSYEQYF.

This clonotype was observed many times. At one end the junction does not follow the germline gene, possibly because of a read error. CDR3 nucleotide sequence: TGCGCCAGCAGCGCCGGGACGAACTATGGCTACACCTTC. Translating gives CASSAGTNYGYTF. The rearrangement links TRBV2 to TRBJ1-2, with a weak D call TRBD1 (5 bases). From germline, CDR1 is SNHLY and CDR2 FYNNEI. There are 13 residues in the CDR3.

This clonotype was picked up a small number of times. V and J are TRBV4-1 and TRBJ1-1; D is unresolved. Trimming shortened V by 1 base and J by 3 bases, and 18 bases separated the two germline ends. The CDR3 is made up of 17 amino acids. Germline V CDR1 and CDR2: MGHRA, YSYEKL. The CDR3 reads CASSQVVRAIRDTEAFF. The CDR3 DNA follows: TGCGCCAGCAGCCAAGTCGTGAGAGCGATAAGGGACACTGAAGCTTTCTTT.

CDR3 in amino acids: CASSEQGFDEQFF. CDR3 DNA: TGTGCCAGCAGTGAACAGGGGTTTGACGAGCAGTTCTTC. The chain joins TRBV2 to TRBJ2-1; a possible D gene is TRBD1 (6 bases). Deletions cut 2 bases from V and 10 bases from J, with 12 bases between. Germline V gene lookup returns CDR1 SNHLY and CDR2 FYNNEI. The length of the CDR3 is 13 residues.

The chain combines TRBV7-6 with TRBJ1-6; 9 bases are shared with TRBD1. The ends lost 5 bases at V and 10 bases at J; junction bases unmatched: 9. This CDR3 has 15 amino acids. CDR1 is SGHVS, CDR2 FNYEAQ, per germline. The CDR3 nucleotides are TGTGCCAGCAGCCTCTCGGACAGGGGAAGGTCACCCCTCCACTTT. Its protein is CASSLSDRGRSPLHF. The full variable domain, with the rest looked up from reference TRBV7-6 and TRBJ1-6, is GAGVSQSPRYKVTKRGQDVALRCDPISGHVSLYWYRQALGQGPEFLTYFNYEAQQDKSGLPNDRFSAERPEGSISTLTIQRTEQRDSAMYRCASSLSDRGRSPLHFGNGTRLTVT.

This clonotype has only one observation. The junction shows a germline mismatch at one end, possibly a read error. The chain carries TRBV12-3 or TRBV12-4 and TRBJ2-1; unclear D gene. CDR3 size: 15 residues. The CDR3 DNA is TGTGCCAGCAGTTTAGGGAGAAGCTCCTGCAATGAGCAGTTCTTC. Its protein product is CASSLGRSSCNEQFF.

The rearrangement links TRBV27 to TRBJ2-1; TRBD1 agrees at 7 bases. This CDR3 has 12 amino acids. J lost 11 bases, V lost 5 bases, and 6 bases had no gene match. The V gene's germline CDR1 is MNHEY and CDR2 SMNVEV (reference sequence). CDR3 nucleotide sequence: TGTGCCAGCAGTCCGCGACAGGGCCAGCAGTTCTTC. Translated, it gives CASSPRQGQQFF.

This clonotype was recorded only once. This clone may be a read error of a much larger clone one base away. The chain is built from TRBV12-3 or TRBV12-4 and TRBJ2-7; TRBD1 aligns across 10 bases. Trimming removed 7 bases from V and 2 bases from J; junction bases left unmatched: 5. This CDR3 comprises 14 residues. Here the CDR3 DNA reads TGTGCCAGCACCAGACAGGGGGCAACCTACGAGCAGTACTTC. It translates to CASTRQGATYEQYF.

About this clonotype: A much bigger clone sits one base away, suggesting this may be a read error. The gene calls are TRBV7-9 and TRBJ2-5, with 7 positions matching TRBD1. The last part of the DNA fits TRBJ2-7 better; the J call may be wrong. This CDR3 comprises 15 residues. Germline CDR1 reads SEHNR; CDR2 reads FQNEAQ (reference sequence). For the CDR3, the DNA is TGTGCCAGCCGACAGGGTGGATCAACCGACTACGAGCAGTACTTC. This translates into CASRQGGSTDYEQYF.

This clonotype was seen only a few times. This CDR3 reads CASSSRQGGVAGPYEQYF. CDR3 nucleotide sequence: TGTGCCAGCAGCTCCCGGCAGGGGGGCGTAGCGGGTCCTTACGAGCAGTACTTC. V usage is TRBV5-5 and J usage is TRBJ2-7; D might be TRBD1 or TRBD2, each matching 7 bases. Per the germline V gene, CDR1 is SGHKS and CDR2 is YYEKEE (reference sequence). Between the trimmed V and J ends, which lost 3 bases and 4 bases, there was a span of 26 bases. CDR3 length equals 18 residues.

The chain employs TRBV6-2 or TRBV6-3 and TRBJ2-3; D possibly uses TRBD1 or TRBD2 (5 bases each). The germline gives CDR1 MNHEY, CDR2 SVGEGT. V was shortened by 5 bases and J by 0 bases, with 12 bases between the two germline ends. This CDR3 is 15 amino acids long. CDR3 amino acids: CASSPGWDSTDTQYF. DNA of the CDR3: TGTGCCAGCAGTCCTGGATGGGACAGCACAGATACGCAGTATTTT.

The V gene is TRBV27, the J gene TRBJ2-1; D is perhaps TRBD1 (8 bases). V lost 4 bases and J lost 5, with 21 bases in between. The CDR3 covers 17 residues. Looked up from germline, CDR1 is MNHEY and CDR2 is SMNVEV (reference sequence). The CDR3: CASSSPTQGGGDNEQFF. CDR3 DNA sequence: TGTGCCAGCAGTTCTCCCACACAGGGGGGGGGAGACAATGAGCAGTTCTTC.

This chain joins TRBV7-9 and TRBJ1-5; 7 nucleotides agree with TRBD1. The germline gives CDR1 SEHNR, CDR2 FQNEAQ (reference sequence). This CDR3 region has 16 residues. Trimming cost V 5 bases and J 0 bases; bases outside gene matches: 7. The CDR3 nucleotides read TGTGCCAGCAGCCAAAACAGGGGACTTAGCAATCAGCCCCAGCATTTT. This encodes CASSQNRGLSNQPQHF.

The chain combines TRBV1 with TRBJ2-7; the tabulated D call, TRBD2, remains unverified against the DNA. TRBV1 is described as a pseudogene. CDR3 size: 16 residues. The DNA for the CDR3 is TGCACCAGCAGCCAATGGGTAGCGGGGGGGCCATACGAGCAGTACTTC. Its protein is CTSSQWVAGGPYEQYF.

J is TRBJ2-4 and V is TRBV7-9; no firm D call. TRBJ2-7 matches the DNA end more closely, so the J call is doubtful. This CDR3 has 13 amino acids. The germline V gene has CDR1 SEHNR and CDR2 FQNEAQ (reference sequence). The CDR3 region has the DNA TGTGCCAGCAGCTCTGTGGGAACCACCGAGCAGTACTTC. This sequence encodes CASSSVGTTEQYF.

The chain combines TRBV29-1 with TRBJ2-1; D possibly corresponds to TRBD2 (6 bases). The V end lost 6 bases, the J end lost 0 bases, and 15 bases lay between the germline ends. The CDR3 is 15 residues long. Germline CDR1 is SQVTM and CDR2 is ANQGSEA. The CDR3 region is CSVGPGLSSYNEQFF. The CDR3 DNA is TGCAGCGTGGGGCCGGGACTGAGCTCCTACAATGAGCAGTTCTTC.

Here the CDR3 reads CSASLATKQYF. For the CDR3, the DNA is TGCAGTGCTAGTTTGGCTACGAAACAGTACTTC. The chain carries TRBV20-1 and TRBJ2-7; D is ambiguous. V was clipped by 3 bases and J by 10 bases, with 13 bases between them. The CDR3 consists of 11 residues. Germline V gene sequence: CDR1 DFQATT, CDR2 SNEGSKA (reference sequence).

On this clonotype itself: This may arise from a read error, as a much more abundant clone is one base away. This chain joins TRBV20-1 and TRBJ2-5; 9 nucleotides line up with TRBD1. Germline CDR1 is DFQATT and CDR2 is SNEGSKA (reference sequence). The CDR3 spans 11 residues. As DNA, the CDR3 is TGCAGCAACAGGGGGCAAGGGACCCAGTACTTC. This encodes CSNRGQGTQYF.